This TCR beta chain was identified during a study of beta chain features in type 1 diabetes. Background on the study: Healthy donors, compared against patients, showed similar age, gender and cell yields. Study findings and constraints: Within patients, naive, central memory and Treg TCRB repertoires seemed more similar than within healthy donors. Although PCR might favor shorter templates, it would do so equally in patients and controls.

A CD45RO/CCR7/CD25/CD127/CD95/CD27 panel sorted naive, central memory, regulatory and stem cell-like memory CD4+ cells. The CDR3 sequence is 15 residues long. Germline values: CDR1 SGHRS, CDR2 YFSETQ. V lost 0 bases, J lost 0 bases, and 9 bases lay in between. This clone has a handful of counts. Antigen: not known. Expressed TCRB transcripts were sequenced because the entire RNA isolate underwent reverse transcription. Only in-frame clones appear in the TCRdb table, and some are missing; sequencing was by immunoSEQ multiplex PCR. The repertoire holds under 300,000 clones, with about 30% as singletons. This chain links TRBV5-1 with TRBJ2-5, with D possibly being TRBD1 (5 bases). What was sequenced was central memory CD4+ T cells from blood. The receptor was isolated from a man under 40 in good health. In DNA form, the CDR3 reads TGCGCCAGCAGCTTGGAAGTGGGGCACCAAGAGACCCAGTACTTC. Protein product: CASSLEVGHQETQYF.